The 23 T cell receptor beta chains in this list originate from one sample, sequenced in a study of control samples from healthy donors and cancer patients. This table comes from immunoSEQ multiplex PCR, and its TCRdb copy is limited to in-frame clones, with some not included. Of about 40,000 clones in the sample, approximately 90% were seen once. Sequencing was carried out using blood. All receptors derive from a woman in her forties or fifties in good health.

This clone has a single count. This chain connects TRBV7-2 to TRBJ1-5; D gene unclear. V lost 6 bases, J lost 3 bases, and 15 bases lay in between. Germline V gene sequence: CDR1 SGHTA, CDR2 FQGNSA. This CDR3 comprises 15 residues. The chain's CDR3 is CASSRQTLLNQPQHF. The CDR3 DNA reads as TGTGCCAGCAGTAGGCAGACTTTACTCAATCAGCCCCAGCATTTT. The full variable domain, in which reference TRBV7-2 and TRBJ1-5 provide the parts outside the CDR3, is GAGVSQSPSNKVTEKGKDVELRCDPISGHTALYWYRQSLGQGLEFLIYFQGNSAPDKSGLPSDRFSAERTGGSVSTLTIQRTQQEDSAVYLCASSRQTLLNQPQHFGDGTRLSIL.

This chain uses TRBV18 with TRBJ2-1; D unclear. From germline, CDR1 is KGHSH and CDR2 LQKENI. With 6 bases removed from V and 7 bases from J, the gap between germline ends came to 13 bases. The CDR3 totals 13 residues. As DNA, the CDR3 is TGTGCCAGCTCTGTCGTCCTTGCAAATGAGCAGTTCTTC. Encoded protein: CASSVVLANEQFF.

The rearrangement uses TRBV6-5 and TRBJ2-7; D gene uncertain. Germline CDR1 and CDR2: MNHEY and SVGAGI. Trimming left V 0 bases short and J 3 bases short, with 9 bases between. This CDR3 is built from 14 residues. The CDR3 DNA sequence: TGTGCCAGCAGTTACTCCAGGAGTCTCTACGAGCAGTACTTC. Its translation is CASSYSRSLYEQYF.

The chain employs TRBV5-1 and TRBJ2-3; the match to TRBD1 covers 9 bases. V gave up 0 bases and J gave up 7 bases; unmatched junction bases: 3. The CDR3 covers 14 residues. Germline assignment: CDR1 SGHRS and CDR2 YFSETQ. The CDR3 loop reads CASSLGQGGNTQYF. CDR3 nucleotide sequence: TGCGCCAGCAGCTTGGGACAGGGGGGTAATACGCAGTATTTT.

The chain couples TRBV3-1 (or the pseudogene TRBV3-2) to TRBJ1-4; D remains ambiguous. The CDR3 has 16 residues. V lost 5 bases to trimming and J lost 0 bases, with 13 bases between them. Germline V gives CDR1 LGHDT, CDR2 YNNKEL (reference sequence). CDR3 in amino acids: CASSFQQRATNEKLFF. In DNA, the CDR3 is TGTGCCAGCAGCTTCCAACAGCGGGCAACTAATGAAAAACTGTTTTTT.

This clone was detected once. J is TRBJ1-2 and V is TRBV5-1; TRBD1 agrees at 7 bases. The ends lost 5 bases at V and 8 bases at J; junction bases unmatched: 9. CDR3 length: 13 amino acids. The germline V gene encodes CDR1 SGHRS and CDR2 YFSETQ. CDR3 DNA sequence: TGCGCCAGCAGGGCTGACAGGGAACCCGGCTACACCTTC. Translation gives CASRADREPGYTF. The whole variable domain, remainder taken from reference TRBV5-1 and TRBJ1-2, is KAGVTQTPRYLIKTRGQQVTLSCSPISGHRSVSWYQQTPGQGLQFLFEYFSETQRNKGNFPGRFSGRQFSNSRSEMNVSTLELGDSALYLCASRADREPGYTFGSGTRLTVV.

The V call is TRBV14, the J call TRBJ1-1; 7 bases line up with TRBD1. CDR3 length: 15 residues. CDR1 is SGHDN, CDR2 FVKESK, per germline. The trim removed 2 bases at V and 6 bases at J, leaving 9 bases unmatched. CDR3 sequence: CASSQIRGLLAEAFF. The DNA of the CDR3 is TGTGCCAGCAGCCAAATAAGGGGGCTCTTAGCTGAAGCTTTCTTT. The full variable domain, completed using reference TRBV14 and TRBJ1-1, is EAGVTQFPSHSVIEKGQTVTLRCDPISGHDNLYWYRRVMGKEIKFLLHFVKESKQDESGMPNNRFLAERTGGTYSTLKVQPAELEDSGVYFCASSQIRGLLAEAFFGQGTRLTVV.

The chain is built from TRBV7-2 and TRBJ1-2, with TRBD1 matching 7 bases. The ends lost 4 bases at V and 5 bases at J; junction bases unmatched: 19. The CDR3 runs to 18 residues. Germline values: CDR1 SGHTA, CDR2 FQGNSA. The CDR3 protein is CASSSPWGRTGSLYGYTF. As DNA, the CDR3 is TGTGCCAGCAGCTCCCCTTGGGGGCGGACAGGTTCATTATATGGCTACACCTTC.

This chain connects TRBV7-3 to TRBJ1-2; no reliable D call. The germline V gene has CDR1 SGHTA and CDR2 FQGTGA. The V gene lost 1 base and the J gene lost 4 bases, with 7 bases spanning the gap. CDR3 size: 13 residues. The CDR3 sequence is CASSLIAGYGYTF. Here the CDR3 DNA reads TGTGCCAGCAGCTTAATAGCCGGCTATGGCTACACCTTC.

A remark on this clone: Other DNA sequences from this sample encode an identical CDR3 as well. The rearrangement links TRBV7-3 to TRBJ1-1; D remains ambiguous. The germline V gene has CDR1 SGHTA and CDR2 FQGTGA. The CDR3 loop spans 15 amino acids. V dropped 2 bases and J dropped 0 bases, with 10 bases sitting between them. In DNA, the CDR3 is TGTGCCAGCAGCTTATCCCCAGCTATGAACACTGAAGCTTTCTTT. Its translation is CASSLSPAMNTEAFF.

The CDR3 protein is CSASSFISADTQYF. The CDR3 DNA is TGCAGTGCTAGTTCCTTTATTTCTGCAGATACGCAGTATTTT. V usage is TRBV20-1 and J usage is TRBJ2-3, with D unresolved. CDR1 DFQATT and CDR2 SNEGSKA come from the germline V gene (reference sequence). Trimming stripped 3 bases from V and 4 bases from J, with 14 bases between. The CDR3 runs to 14 residues.

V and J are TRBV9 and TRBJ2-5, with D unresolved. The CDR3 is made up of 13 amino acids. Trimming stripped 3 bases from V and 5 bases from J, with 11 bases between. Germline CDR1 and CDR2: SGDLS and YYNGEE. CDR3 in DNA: TGTGCCAGCAGCGAACGGCCTGGGGAGACCCAGTACTTC. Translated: CASSERPGETQYF.

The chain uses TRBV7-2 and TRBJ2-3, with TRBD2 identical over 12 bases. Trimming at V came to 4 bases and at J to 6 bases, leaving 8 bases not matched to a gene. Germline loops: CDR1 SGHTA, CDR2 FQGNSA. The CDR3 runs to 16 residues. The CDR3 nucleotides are TGTGCCAGCAGCTCCACGTTACTAGCGGGGGGCGATACGCAGTATTTT. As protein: CASSSTLLAGGDTQYF. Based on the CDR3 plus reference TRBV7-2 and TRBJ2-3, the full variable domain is GAGVSQSPSNKVTEKGKDVELRCDPISGHTALYWYRQSLGQGLEFLIYFQGNSAPDKSGLPSDRFSAERTGGSVSTLTIQRTQQEDSAVYLCASSSTLLAGGDTQYFGPGTRLTVL.

The CDR3 loop is CAISESTQGRLGQRKNEQFF. The CDR3, as DNA: TGTGCCATCAGTGAGTCGACTCAGGGGAGGTTGGGACAGAGGAAGAATGAGCAGTTCTTC. The chain carries TRBV10-3 and TRBJ2-1; D possibly corresponds to TRBD1 (7 bases). The CDR3 sequence is 20 residues long. V dropped 0 bases and J dropped 7 bases, with 28 bases sitting between them. Germline V gene lookup returns CDR1 ENHRY and CDR2 SYGVKD.

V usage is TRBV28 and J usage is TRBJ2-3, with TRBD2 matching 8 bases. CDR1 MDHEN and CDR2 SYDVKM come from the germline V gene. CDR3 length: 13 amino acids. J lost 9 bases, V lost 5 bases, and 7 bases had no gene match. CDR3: CASSPLAGGTQYF. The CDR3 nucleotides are TGTGCCAGCAGTCCTCTAGCGGGCGGCACGCAGTATTTT.

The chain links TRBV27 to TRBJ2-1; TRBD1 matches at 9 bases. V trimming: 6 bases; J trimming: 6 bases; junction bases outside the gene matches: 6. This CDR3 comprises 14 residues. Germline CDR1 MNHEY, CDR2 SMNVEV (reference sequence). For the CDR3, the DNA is TGTGCCAGCAGCGGACAGGGGTGGGGCAATGAGCAGTTCTTC. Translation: CASSGQGWGNEQFF.

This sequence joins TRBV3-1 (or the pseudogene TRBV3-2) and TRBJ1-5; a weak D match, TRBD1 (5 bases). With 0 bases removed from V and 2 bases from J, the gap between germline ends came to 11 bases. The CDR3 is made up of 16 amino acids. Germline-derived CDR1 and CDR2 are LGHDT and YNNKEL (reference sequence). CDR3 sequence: CASSQDEGRGNQPQHF. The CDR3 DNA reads TGTGCCAGCAGCCAAGATGAGGGGCGCGGCAATCAGCCCCAGCATTTT.

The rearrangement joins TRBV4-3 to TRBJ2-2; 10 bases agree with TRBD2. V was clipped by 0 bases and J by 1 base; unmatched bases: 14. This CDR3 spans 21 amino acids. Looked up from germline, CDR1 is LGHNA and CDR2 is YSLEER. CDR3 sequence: CASSQEGLWLAGAQNTGELFF. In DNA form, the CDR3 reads TGCGCCAGCAGCCAAGAAGGGCTTTGGCTAGCGGGGGCGCAGAACACCGGGGAGCTGTTTTTT.

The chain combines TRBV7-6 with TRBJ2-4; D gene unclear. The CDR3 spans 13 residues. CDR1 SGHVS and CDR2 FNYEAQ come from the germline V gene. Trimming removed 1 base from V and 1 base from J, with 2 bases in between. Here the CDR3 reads CASSLGAKNIQYF. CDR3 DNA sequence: TGTGCCAGCAGCTTAGGGGCCAAAAACATTCAGTACTTC.

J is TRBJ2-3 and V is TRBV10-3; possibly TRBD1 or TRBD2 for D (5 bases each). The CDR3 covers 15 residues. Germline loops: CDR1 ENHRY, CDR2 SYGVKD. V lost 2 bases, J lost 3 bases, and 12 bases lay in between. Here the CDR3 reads CAISERAGTTDTQYF. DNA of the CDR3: TGTGCCATCAGTGAGAGGGCAGGGACGACAGATACGCAGTATTTT.

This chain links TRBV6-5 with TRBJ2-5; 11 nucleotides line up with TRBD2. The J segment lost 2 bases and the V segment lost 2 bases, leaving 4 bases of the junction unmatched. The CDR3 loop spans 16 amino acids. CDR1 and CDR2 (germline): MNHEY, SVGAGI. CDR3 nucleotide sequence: TGTGCCAGCAGTTACCATCTAGCGGGGGGTCAAGAGACCCAGTACTTC. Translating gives CASSYHLAGGQETQYF.

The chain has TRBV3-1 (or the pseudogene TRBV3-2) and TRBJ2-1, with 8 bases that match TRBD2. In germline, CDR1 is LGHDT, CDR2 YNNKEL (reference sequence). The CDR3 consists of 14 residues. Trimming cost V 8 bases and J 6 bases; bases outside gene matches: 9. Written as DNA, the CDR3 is TGTGCCAGCTGTTCTGGTCGGGGGGGCAATGAGCAGTTCTTC. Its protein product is CASCSGRGGNEQFF.

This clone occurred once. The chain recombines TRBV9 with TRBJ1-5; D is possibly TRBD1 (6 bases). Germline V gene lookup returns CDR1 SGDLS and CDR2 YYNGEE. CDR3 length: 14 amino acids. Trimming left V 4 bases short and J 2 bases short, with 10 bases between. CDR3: CASSPNRGNQPQHF. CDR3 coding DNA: TGTGCCAGCAGCCCTAACAGGGGCAATCAGCCCCAGCATTTT.